A single sample gave rise to the 12 T cell receptor beta chains below, sequenced in a study of CD8+CD57+ T cells in acquired aplastic anemia. Those patients picked for sequencing had displayed CD8+CD57+ cell expansion on flow cytometry. Profiling of TCR beta VDJ combinations and CDR3 sequences used genomic DNA as template. MiXCR was run by TCRdb on the reads, yielding one entry per CDR3 protein. The sample lists 120,000 or so distinct CDR3 sequences, nearly 40% seen once, with about 2.6% in the top ten. The source material was sorted CD4+, CD8+, or CD8+CD57+ T cells (not recorded which) from PBMCs. Source of these receptors: a human donor with aplastic anemia.

This clonotype was seen ten or more times. V and J are TRBV11-2 and TRBJ2-7; D might be TRBD2 (5 bases). The V and J ends lost 5 bases and 3 bases respectively, with 11 bases between them. The germline V gene has CDR1 SGHAT and CDR2 FQNNGV. The CDR3 loop spans 13 amino acids. The CDR3 coding sequence is TGTGCCAGCAGCCGGACTCAGTACTACGAGCAGTACGTC. Translating gives CASSRTQYYEQYV.

This clonotype was found many times. The chain combines TRBV5-1 with TRBJ1-1; D may be TRBD1 (5 bases). Germline CDR1 reads SGHRS; CDR2 reads YFSETQ. The CDR3 totals 14 residues. V lost 4 bases and J lost 2, with 12 bases in between. This chain's CDR3 is CASSPGPPNTEAFF. In nucleotides, the CDR3 is TGCGCCAGCAGCCCGGGACCTCCAAACACTGAAGCTTTCTTT.

This chain connects TRBV24-1 to TRBJ2-5, with TRBD2 matching over 7 bases. J gave up 4 bases and V 3 bases, and 10 bases lay outside the gene matches. This CDR3 comprises 16 residues. CDR1 KGHDR and CDR2 SFDVKD come from the germline V gene. CDR3 in amino acids: CATSDAGESPRETQYF. CDR3 nucleotides: TGTGCCACCAGTGATGCGGGGGAATCGCCTAGAGAGACCCAGTACTTC.

For this clonotype: The limits of the CDR3 on the DNA are not certain, so only TCRdb's listed CDR3 is given. The rearrangement uses TRBV25-1 and TRBJ1-3; the D call TRBD1 from the table was never checked on the DNA. Germline lookup yields CDR1 MGHDK and CDR2 SYGVNS. The CDR3 is 20 residues long, counting both termini. The CDR3 sequence is CASSGFLGAEAFFGQGTIYF.

To note about this clonotype: A much larger clone is a single base away; this may be a read error. The V gene is TRBV5-8, the J gene TRBJ1-2, with D hard to call. The CDR3 has 13 residues. Per germline, CDR1 SGHTS and CDR2 YDEGEE. V was trimmed by 4 bases and J by 2 bases, leaving 9 bases between them. The CDR3 bases are TGTGCCAGCAGCGGAGGGAGAAACTATGGCTACACCTTC. Translation gives CASSGGRNYGYTF.

A single count supports this clonotype. V is TRBV10-1 and J is TRBJ2-7; 10 bases map to TRBD1. The CDR3 is 16 residues long. CDR1 and CDR2 (germline): WNHNN, SYGVQD (reference sequence). J gave up 1 base and V 6 bases, and 9 bases lay outside the gene matches. The CDR3 reads CASSYERDRGSYEQYF. The CDR3, as DNA: TGCGCCAGCAGCTACGAACGGGACAGGGGTTCCTACGAGCAGTACTTC.

J is TRBJ1-1 and V is TRBV20-1; D not certain. This CDR3 comprises 13 residues. CDR1 is DFQATT and CDR2 is SNEGSKA in the germline V gene (reference sequence). Trimming took off 0 bases at V and 4 bases at J, with 9 bases between the two ends. The DNA of the CDR3 is TGCAGTGCTAGAGAATCAGGATCCACTGAAGCTTTCTTT. It translates to CSARESGSTEAFF.

The rearrangement links TRBV5-1 to TRBJ2-5, with TRBD2 matching over 14 bases. The CDR3 covers 17 residues. V gave up 2 bases and J gave up 0 bases; unmatched junction bases: 3. Germline CDR1 is SGHRS and CDR2 is YFSETQ. The CDR3 region is CASSLRTSGGHQETQYF. CDR3 sequence (DNA): TGCGCCAGCAGCTTAAGGACTAGCGGGGGGCACCAAGAGACCCAGTACTTC.

The genes are TRBV20-1 and TRBJ1-2; 10 positions match TRBD1. After removal of 5 bases from V and 6 bases from J, the junction contained 6 bases not matched to a gene. This CDR3 comprises 13 residues. Germline V gene data show CDR1 as DFQATT and CDR2 as SNEGSKA (reference sequence). CDR3 in DNA: TGCAGTGCTTCGAAGACAGGGGGCGATGGCTACACCTTC. It encodes CSASKTGGDGYTF.

Points on this clonotype: A read error may explain this, as a much larger clone is one base away. This rearrangement joins TRBV10-3 to TRBJ2-3; weak D call: TRBD2 (5 bases). Between the trimmed V and J ends, which lost 6 bases and 3 bases, there was a span of 16 bases. The CDR3 extends over 15 amino acids. Germline-derived CDR1 and CDR2 are ENHRY and SYGVKD. CDR3 region: CAISLDSTLTDTQYF. The CDR3 DNA sequence: TGTGCCATCAGCCTGGACTCGACGTTAACAGATACGCAGTATTTT.

Worth noting for this clonotype: One end of the junction is discordant with germline, which a read error may explain. The chain links TRBV29-1 to TRBJ2-7, with a possible D match to TRBD2 (6 bases). The CDR3 extends over 13 amino acids. CDR1 and CDR2 from the germline V gene are SQVTM and ANQGSEA. The CDR3 here is CSVREVSSYEQHF. DNA for the CDR3: TGCAGCGTTAGGGAGGTTAGCTCCTACGAGCAGCACTTC.

V usage is TRBV15 and J usage is TRBJ1-2; D is ambiguous. This CDR3 region has 13 residues. V gave up 0 bases and J gave up 6 bases, with 8 bases separating them. Per germline, CDR1 LNHNV and CDR2 YYDKDF (reference sequence). The CDR3 DNA follows: TGTGCCACCAGCAGAGATCGGCAGGATGGCTACACCTTC. Translating gives CATSRDRQDGYTF.